The subject of this entry is one T cell receptor beta chain. Its antigen remains unidentified. The data belong to a study of T cell responses to AZD1222 COVID-19 vaccine. Study results and caveats: Possibly, clonal diversity was underestimated; donors were largely white British and included more females.

The table came from immunoSEQ multiplex PCR; TCRdb's copy has only in-frame clones and leaves some out. The profile shows about 270,000 clones, 90% to 95% of them singletons. Per germline, CDR1 SGHTA and CDR2 FQGNSA. V was cut by 5 bases and J by 6 bases, with 17 bases left in between. The CDR3 has 14 residues. Pooling of second doses given at about 4 or about 12 weeks was done. This clonotype was obtained from an adult who received the AZD1222 COVID-19 vaccine. Material: peripheral blood, obtained 28 days after the second AZD1222 dose. The chain is built from TRBV7-2 and TRBJ2-7; D is undetermined. CDR3 nucleotide sequence: TGTGCCAGCAGCCTGGCTGGCGGTCTACCCGAGCAGTACTTC. Translation gives CASSLAGGLPEQYF.